One T cell receptor beta chain is described in this entry. Its antigen is currently unknown. The data originate from a study of human T cells and chemical hapten exposure. V lost 3 bases and J lost 5; bases outside the gene matches: 7. The V gene's germline CDR1 is MNHEY and CDR2 SMNVEV (reference sequence). CDR3 size: 17 residues. The time point denotes: patch test 2, 6 weeks after DPC sensitization. Treatment in this sample: therapeutic diphenylcyclopropenone sensitization with weekly scalp DPC. Study conclusions and caveats: No change in TCRs above 1 in 1000 frequency was produced by DPC sensitization.

TCRdb itself ran the RACE reads through MiXCR, one entry per CDR3 protein. Seen here are under 450,000 distinct CDR3 sequences, about 6.3% observed once, and the top ten hold around 6%. This material consisted of whole blood, taken in connection with sensitization to the hapten diphenylcyclopropenone (DPC). The genes are TRBV27 and TRBJ2-1, with 13 bases aligning to TRBD2. The receptor's source is a woman between 18 and 29 years old with alopecia areata. Some clones in this sample may be carry-over from other donors' samples. DNA for the CDR3: TGTGCCAGCAGTTTCCGGGGGACTAGCGGGAACAACAATGAGCAGTTCTTC. Encoded protein: CASSFRGTSGNNNEQFF.